This T cell receptor (beta chain) appears in the sequencing data of a study of T cells in Graves' hyperthyroidism and ophthalmopathy. Researchers took RNA transcripts and amplified the TCR beta CDR3 regions from them. RT-PCR in the first round (using the HTBI primer set) targeted the TCR CDR3. In TCRdb, the multiplex PCR reads were re-called with MiXCR into one record per CDR3 protein. Here the sample spans hundreds of thousands of distinct CDR3 sequences, 14% being singletons. On this clonotype itself: This clone may be a read error of a much larger clone one base away.

This sequence originates from a woman between 18 and 30 years old with Graves' hyperthyroidism. The sequenced sample consisted of blood.

The CDR3: CASSLGASGTPRSEQFF. The CDR3 DNA reads TGTGCCAGCAGCTTAGGGGCTAGCGGGACACCTAGGAGCGAGCAGTTCTTC. The chain combines TRBV11-2 with TRBJ2-1; 9 bases line up with TRBD2. CDR1 and CDR2 (germline): SGHAT, FQNNGV. V gave up 1 base and J gave up 10 bases; unmatched junction bases: 14. The CDR3 extends over 17 amino acids.